This record concerns one T cell receptor (beta chain) sequence. The germline CDR1 and CDR2 sequences are SGHRS and YFSETQ. The CDR3 has 14 amino acids. V was pared by 3 bases and J by 4 bases, with 10 bases between. Assay: immunoSEQ multiplex PCR; the TCRdb copy retains only in-frame clones and omits some. The sample gives 95,000 to 100,000 clones, 70% to 90% of which show up once; roughly 4.2% is in the top ten. These data originate in a study of blood T cell repertoires in COVID-19. For the study at large: Acute-phase and convalescent COVID-19 samples originated in the United States, Italy and Spain.

V gene TRBV5-1 combines with J gene TRBJ2-2; D is ambiguous. The receptor's source is a human donor with COVID-19, enrolled during active disease. The donor label of this sample is uncertain. Sequenced material: peripheral blood. The CDR3 loop is CASSSSSSTGELFF. The DNA of the CDR3 is TGCGCCAGCAGCTCCTCGTCCTCCACCGGGGAGCTGTTTTTT.